This paragraph covers one TCR beta chain sequence. Its specificity is not known. HIV-negative, healthy adults without recent acute infections or vaccinations were the donors. V was clipped by 5 bases and J by 0 bases; unmatched bases: 7. The CDR3 has 16 amino acids. Germline CDR1 is SGHVS and CDR2 is FQNEAQ. These data belong to a study of shared clonotypes between healthy human individuals. The study, taken as a whole, reports: Naive subsets tended to show greater estimated richness than memory subsets. Sharing across a handful of donors was seen in 5% to 5.5% of naive CD4 clonotypes.

Genomic DNA from each subset was divided evenly over several immunoSEQ plates. Using immunoSEQ multiplex PCR, the repertoire was profiled, and TCRdb retains in-frame clones only, with some absent. In the table there are some 630,000 clones, roughly 78% of which are singletons. This receptor was identified in a woman younger than 45 in good health. V and J are TRBV7-8 and TRBJ2-7, with 10 positions matching TRBD2. The material sequenced was memory CD4+ T cells sorted from blood. Subset specified: CD45RA-negative fraction. The CDR3 DNA is TGTGCCAGCAGCGCGAGGACTAGCGGACTCTCCTACGAGCAGTACTTC. This codes for CASSARTSGLSYEQYF.